The rows below give T cell receptor beta chains drawn from one sample of a study of T-cell memory formation after mild COVID-19. TCRdb reprocessed the 5' RACE reads with MiXCR, giving one entry per CDR3 protein. The sample records roughly 560,000 distinct CDR3 sequences, roughly 22% being singletons. Sequenced input: PBMCs or a T cell subset sorted from them (not recorded which). These TCRs come from an adult woman who had mild COVID-19 (a few samples of this study predate the infection). Cell type and time point are not known. The CDR3 runs from the conserved cysteine through the conserved F or W. Each record gives: J gene, clone size, V gene, CDR3 protein. Expanded clones are given a class, and other clones once, few, many or no size at all.

J: TRBJ2-7
size: few
V: TRBV6-2/TRBV6-3
CDR3: CASGQAYEQYF

J: TRBJ1-2
size: .
V: TRBV28
CDR3: CASSTHEGYGYTF

J: TRBJ2-5
size: few
V: TRBV4-2
CDR3: CASSQGAAGQETQYF

J: TRBJ1-1
size: .
V: TRBV7-9
CDR3: CASSLAGGIAEAFF

J: TRBJ1-1
size: .
V: TRBV6-5
CDR3: CASSRTHLNTEAFF

J: TRBJ1-5
size: few
V: TRBV18
CDR3: CASSPKGFQPQHF

J: TRBJ2-1
size: few
V: TRBV29-1
CDR3: CSVADAPGLQINEQFF

J: TRBJ2-7
size: .
V: TRBV7-2
CDR3: CASSRQANSYEQYF

J: TRBJ2-2
size: few
V: TRBV11-1
CDR3: CASSATGQSNTGELFF

J: TRBJ2-1
size: .
V: TRBV29-1
CDR3: CSVERRGRSSYNEQFF

J: TRBJ2-7
size: few
V: TRBV20-1
CDR3: CSASPLGSYEQYF

J: TRBJ1-6
size: .
V: TRBV11-2
CDR3: CASSLDSIGANNSPLHF

J: TRBJ1-2
size: .
V: TRBV2
CDR3: CASSDQYANYGYTF

J: TRBJ2-7
size: .
V: TRBV28
CDR3: CASSLGGGLTYEQYF

J: TRBJ2-6
size: .
V: TRBV14
CDR3: CASSQEMVVSGANVLTF

J: TRBJ1-1
size: .
V: TRBV7-9
CDR3: CASSQRDTEAFF

J: TRBJ2-2
size: many
V: TRBV12-3/TRBV12-4
CDR3: CASSLGLAGVGTGELFF

J: TRBJ1-3
size: few
V: TRBV15
CDR3: CATRFSSGNTIYF

J: TRBJ1-3
size: few
V: TRBV7-6
CDR3: CASSLQPGQGLTGNTIYF

J: TRBJ1-5
size: .
V: TRBV7-3
CDR3: CASSLNINQPQHF

J: TRBJ2-2
size: few
V: TRBV11-2
CDR3: CASSLSGSETGELFF

J: TRBJ2-7
size: .
V: TRBV9
CDR3: CASTFSGGRWIGQYF

J: TRBJ2-2
size: few
V: TRBV5-5
CDR3: CASLTGGRGGELFF

J: TRBJ2-4
size: .
V: TRBV18
CDR3: CASSPDGGNIQYF

J: TRBJ2-3
size: .
V: TRBV29-1
CDR3: CSVGGHSTDTQYF

J: TRBJ2-2
size: .
V: TRBV7-9
CDR3: CASSLARTENTGELFF

J: TRBJ2-1
size: few
V: TRBV24-1
CDR3: CATSDRGQHYNEQFF

J: TRBJ2-1
size: many
V: TRBV7-8
CDR3: CASSLQGIGQFF

J: TRBJ2-3
size: few
V: TRBV5-1
CDR3: CASTWTGLADTQYF

J: TRBJ2-3
size: .
V: TRBV6-1
CDR3: CASSEVGGGPDTQYF

J: TRBJ2-7
size: .
V: TRBV20-1
CDR3: CSARPQTASYEQYF

J: TRBJ1-2
size: .
V: TRBV15
CDR3: CATSRDLGGPHYGYTF

J: TRBJ1-5
size: .
V: TRBV7-6
CDR3: CASSLDDRGHPQHF

J: TRBJ2-7
size: few
V: TRBV4-1
CDR3: CASSQASKAPYEQYF

J: TRBJ2-5
size: .
V: TRBV5-4
CDR3: CASSPDGGGSETQYF

J: TRBJ2-5
size: many
V: TRBV5-1
CDR3: CASSLRGLGETQYF

J: TRBJ1-6
size: .
V: TRBV20-1
CDR3: CSAQEGQGNSPLHF

J: TRBJ1-6
size: .
V: TRBV9
CDR3: CASSVAGSYNSPLHF

J: TRBJ2-3
size: few
V: TRBV12-3/TRBV12-4
CDR3: CASSPQTGRNTDTQYF

J: TRBJ2-5
size: .
V: TRBV7-3
CDR3: CASSISSAGGQETQYF

J: TRBJ2-4
size: few
V: TRBV30
CDR3: CAWDLAKNIQYF

J: TRBJ2-7
size: few
V: TRBV27
CDR3: CASSLSRRGASYEQYF

J: TRBJ1-2
size: .
V: TRBV12-5
CDR3: CASGLVVQGATNYGYTF

J: TRBJ2-3
size: .
V: TRBV30
CDR3: CAWSLEVSTDTQYF

J: TRBJ2-3
size: .
V: TRBV5-1
CDR3: CASSTEASTDTQYF

J: TRBJ2-1
size: .
V: TRBV10-3
CDR3: CAISDSLLNEQFF

J: TRBJ2-7
size: .
V: TRBV6-5
CDR3: CASSRDRVIREQYF

J: TRBJ2-7
size: few
V: TRBV3-1
CDR3: CASSQDEASYEQYF

J: TRBJ2-1
size: few
V: TRBV29-1
CDR3: CSVVRGSSYNEQFF

J: TRBJ2-3
size: .
V: TRBV29-1
CDR3: CSVETSSTDTQYF

J: TRBJ2-1
size: few
V: TRBV5-1
CDR3: CASSEGTGADEQFF

J: TRBJ1-6
size: .
V: TRBV30
CDR3: CAWSVRTGSLVSPLHF

J: TRBJ1-2
size: few
V: TRBV7-9
CDR3: CASSSQGALGYTF

J: TRBJ1-2
size: .
V: TRBV7-9
CDR3: CASTEQGSDGYTF

J: TRBJ2-3
size: .
V: TRBV4-1
CDR3: CASSQVGLWDTQYF

J: TRBJ2-5
size: many
V: TRBV12-3/TRBV12-4
CDR3: CASSPGGARETQYF

J: TRBJ1-1
size: .
V: TRBV18
CDR3: CASSPRGDGGAFF

J: TRBJ2-1
size: few
V: TRBV3-1
CDR3: CASSQRAGPSYNEQFF

J: TRBJ1-6
size: once
V: TRBV6-1
CDR3: CASSEGGTDNSPLHF